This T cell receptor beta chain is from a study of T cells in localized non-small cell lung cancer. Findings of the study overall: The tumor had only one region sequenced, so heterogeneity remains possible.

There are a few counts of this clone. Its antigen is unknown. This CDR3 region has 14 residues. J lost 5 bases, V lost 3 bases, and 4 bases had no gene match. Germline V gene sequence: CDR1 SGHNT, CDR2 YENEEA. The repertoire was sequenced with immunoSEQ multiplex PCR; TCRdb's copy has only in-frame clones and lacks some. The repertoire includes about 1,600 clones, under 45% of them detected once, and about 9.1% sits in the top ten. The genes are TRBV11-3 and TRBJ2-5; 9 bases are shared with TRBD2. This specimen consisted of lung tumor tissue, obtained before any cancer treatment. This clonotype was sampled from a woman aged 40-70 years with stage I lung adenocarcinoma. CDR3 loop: CASSFASGVETQYF. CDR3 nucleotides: TGTGCCAGCAGCTTTGCTAGCGGGGTTGAGACCCAGTACTTC.